This TCR beta chain was observed in a study of T cell repertoires in cytomegalovirus infection. Study-level points and caveats: HLA-C-restricted CMV clonotypes gave the most frequent clonotype in two of eight donors.

This clonotype was detected many times. Its matching antigen is unknown. CDR3 length equals 16 residues. CDR1 and CDR2 (germline): SGHAT, FQNNGV. V lost 5 bases to trimming and J lost 0 bases; unmatched junction nucleotides: 7. TCRdb used MiXCR to reprocess the reads, holding one entry per CDR3 protein. Among fewer than 550,000 distinct CDR3 sequences listed, 26% were seen once. Sequencing was performed on PBMCs. This chain uses TRBV11-2 with TRBJ1-2, with 9 bases aligning to TRBD1. This TCR came from a human donor in good health (CMV status not recorded). Some clones in this sample may be carry-over from other donors' samples. The CDR3 nucleotides are TGTGCCAGCAGCCCGCTGGGACAGGGCGCTAACTATGGCTACACCTTC. Translated, it gives CASSPLGQGANYGYTF. Full variable domain (rest looked up from reference TRBV11-2 and TRBJ1-2): EAGVAQSPRYKIIEKRQSVAFWCNPISGHATLYWYQQILGQGPKLLIQFQNNGVVDDSQLPKDRFSAERLKGVDSTLKIQPAKLEDSAVYLCASSPLGQGANYGYTFGSGTRLTVV.